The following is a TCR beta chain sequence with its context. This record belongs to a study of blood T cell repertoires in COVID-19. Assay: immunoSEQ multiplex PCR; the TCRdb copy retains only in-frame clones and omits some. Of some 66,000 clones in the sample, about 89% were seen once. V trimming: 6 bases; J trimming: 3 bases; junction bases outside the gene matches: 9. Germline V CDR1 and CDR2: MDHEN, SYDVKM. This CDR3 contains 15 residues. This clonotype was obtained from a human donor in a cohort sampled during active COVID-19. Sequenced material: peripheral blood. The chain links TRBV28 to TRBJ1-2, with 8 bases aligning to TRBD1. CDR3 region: CASRDGQGLYYGYTF. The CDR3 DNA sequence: TGTGCCAGCAGGGACGGACAGGGTCTTTACTATGGCTACACCTTC.